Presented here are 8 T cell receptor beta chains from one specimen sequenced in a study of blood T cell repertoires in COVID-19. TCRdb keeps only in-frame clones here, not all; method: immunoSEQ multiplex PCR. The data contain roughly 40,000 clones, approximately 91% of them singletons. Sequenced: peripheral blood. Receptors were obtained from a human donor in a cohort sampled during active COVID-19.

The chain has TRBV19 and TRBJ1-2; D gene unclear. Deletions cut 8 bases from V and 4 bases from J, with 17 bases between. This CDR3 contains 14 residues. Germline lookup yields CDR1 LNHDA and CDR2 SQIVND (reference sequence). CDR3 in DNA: TGTGCCAGTTCTTCGCCAGGAACGTTCTATGGCTACACCTTC. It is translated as CASSSPGTFYGYTF.

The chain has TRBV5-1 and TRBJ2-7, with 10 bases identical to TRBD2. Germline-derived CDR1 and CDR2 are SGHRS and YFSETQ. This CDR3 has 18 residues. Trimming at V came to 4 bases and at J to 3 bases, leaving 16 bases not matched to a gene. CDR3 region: CASSPRFLAGGQIYEQYF. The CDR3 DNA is TGCGCCAGCAGCCCCCGTTTCTTAGCGGGGGGCCAGATCTACGAGCAGTACTTC.

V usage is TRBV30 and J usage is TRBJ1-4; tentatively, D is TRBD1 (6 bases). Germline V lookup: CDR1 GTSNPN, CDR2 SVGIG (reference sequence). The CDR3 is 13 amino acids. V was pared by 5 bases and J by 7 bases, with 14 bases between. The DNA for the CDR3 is TGTGCCTGGGCCAGGGGCGCGAGTGAAAAACTGTTTTTT. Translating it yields CAWARGASEKLFF.

CDR3 sequence: CASSPDSNYGYTF. The CDR3 DNA sequence: TGTGCCAGCAGCCCTGACTCAAACTATGGCTACACCTTC. This chain joins TRBV5-4 and TRBJ1-2; D is unclear. Looked up from germline, CDR1 is SGHNT and CDR2 is YYREEE (reference sequence). V was clipped by 4 bases and J by 2 bases, with 9 bases between them. The CDR3 sequence is 13 residues long.

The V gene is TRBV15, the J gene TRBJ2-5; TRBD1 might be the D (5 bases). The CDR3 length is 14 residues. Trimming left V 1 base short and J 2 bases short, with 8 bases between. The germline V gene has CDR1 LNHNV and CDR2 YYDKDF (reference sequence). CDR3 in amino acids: CATSRGAGQETQYF. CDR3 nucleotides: TGTGCCACCAGCAGAGGTGCAGGGCAAGAGACCCAGTACTTC. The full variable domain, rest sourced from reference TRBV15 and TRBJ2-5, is DAMVIQNPRYQVTQFGKPVTLSCSQTLNHNVMYWYQQKSSQAPKLLFHYYDKDFNNEADTPDNFQSRRPNTSFCFLDIRSPGLGDTAMYLCATSRGAGQETQYFGPGTRLLVL.

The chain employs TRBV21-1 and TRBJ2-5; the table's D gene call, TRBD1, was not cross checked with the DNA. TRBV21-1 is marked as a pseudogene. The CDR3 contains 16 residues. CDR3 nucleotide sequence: TGTGCCAGCAGCAAGCCCCGGACAGAAGACCAAGAGACCCAGTACTTC. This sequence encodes CASSKPRTEDQETQYF.

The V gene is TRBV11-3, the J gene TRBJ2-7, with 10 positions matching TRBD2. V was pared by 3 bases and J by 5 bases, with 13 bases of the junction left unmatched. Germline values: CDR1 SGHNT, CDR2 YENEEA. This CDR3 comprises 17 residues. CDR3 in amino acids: CASSFGFKAGGFHEQYF. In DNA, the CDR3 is TGTGCCAGCAGCTTCGGATTCAAAGCGGGGGGGTTCCACGAGCAGTACTTC.

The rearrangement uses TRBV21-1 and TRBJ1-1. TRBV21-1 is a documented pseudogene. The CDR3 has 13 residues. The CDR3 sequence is CASSKLRNTEAFF. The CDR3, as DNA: TGTGCCAGCAGCAAACTGAGGAACACTGAAGCTTTCTTT.